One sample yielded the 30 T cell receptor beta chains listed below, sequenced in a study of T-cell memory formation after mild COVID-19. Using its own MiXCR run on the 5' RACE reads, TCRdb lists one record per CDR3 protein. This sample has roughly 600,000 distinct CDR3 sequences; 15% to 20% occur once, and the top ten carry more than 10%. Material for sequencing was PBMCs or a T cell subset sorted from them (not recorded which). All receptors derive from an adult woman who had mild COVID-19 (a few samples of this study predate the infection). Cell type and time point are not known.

Here the CDR3 DNA reads TGCGCCAGCAGCTTGGCGGGGAGAAGCAATCAGCCCCAGCATTTT. Its protein product is CASSLAGRSNQPQHF. The chain is built from TRBV5-1 and TRBJ1-5; D is unresolved. V was cut by 0 bases and J by 1 base, with 8 bases left in between. Germline V lookup: CDR1 SGHRS, CDR2 YFSETQ. The CDR3 has 15 amino acids.

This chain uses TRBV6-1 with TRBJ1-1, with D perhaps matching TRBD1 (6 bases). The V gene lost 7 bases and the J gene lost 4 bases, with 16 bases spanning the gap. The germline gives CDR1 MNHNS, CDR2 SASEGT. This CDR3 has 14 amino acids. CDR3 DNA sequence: TGTGCCAGCACCCGGGGGGGCAGGGCCACTGAAGCTTTCTTT. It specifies CASTRGGRATEAFF.

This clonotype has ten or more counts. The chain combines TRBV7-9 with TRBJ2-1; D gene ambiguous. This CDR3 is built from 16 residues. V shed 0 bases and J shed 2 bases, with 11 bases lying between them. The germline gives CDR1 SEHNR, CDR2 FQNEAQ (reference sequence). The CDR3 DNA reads TGTGCCAGCAGCTTAGCATTGGCGTCAGCCTACAATGAGCAGTTCTTC. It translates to CASSLALASAYNEQFF.

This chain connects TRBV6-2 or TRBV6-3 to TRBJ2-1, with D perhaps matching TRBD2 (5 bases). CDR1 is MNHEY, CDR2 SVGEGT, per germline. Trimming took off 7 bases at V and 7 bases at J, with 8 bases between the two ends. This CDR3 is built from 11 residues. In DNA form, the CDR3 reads TGTGCCAGCACGGGGTATAATGAGCAGTTCTTC. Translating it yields CASTGYNEQFF.

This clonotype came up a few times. CDR3 DNA: TGTGCCAGCAGCCATAGGAGGGACTTTCGGGAGCAGTACTTC. Its protein product is CASSHRRDFREQYF. This chain links TRBV3-1 with TRBJ2-7; TRBD2 is a possible D gene (6 bases). This CDR3 is built from 14 residues. CDR1 is LGHDT, CDR2 YNNKEL, per germline (reference sequence). The V and J ends lost 3 bases and 7 bases respectively, with 16 bases between them.

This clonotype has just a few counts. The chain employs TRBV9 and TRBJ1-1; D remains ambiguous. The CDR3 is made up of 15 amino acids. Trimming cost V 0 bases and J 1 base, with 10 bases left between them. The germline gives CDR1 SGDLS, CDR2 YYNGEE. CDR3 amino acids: CASSVAGAANTEAFF. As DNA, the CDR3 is TGTGCCAGCAGCGTAGCTGGAGCAGCGAACACTGAAGCTTTCTTT.

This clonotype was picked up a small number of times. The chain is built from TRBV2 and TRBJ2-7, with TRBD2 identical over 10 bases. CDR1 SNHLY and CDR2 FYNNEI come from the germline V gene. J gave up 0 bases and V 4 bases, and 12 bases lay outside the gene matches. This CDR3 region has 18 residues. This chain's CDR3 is CASSGTSGPEGSSYEQYF. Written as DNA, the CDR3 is TGTGCCAGCAGTGGGACTAGCGGACCGGAAGGGAGCTCCTACGAGCAGTACTTC.

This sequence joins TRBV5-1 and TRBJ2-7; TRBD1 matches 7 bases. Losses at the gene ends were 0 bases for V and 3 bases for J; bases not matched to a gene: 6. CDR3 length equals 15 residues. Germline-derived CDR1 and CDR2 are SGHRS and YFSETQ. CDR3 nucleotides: TGCGCCAGCAGCTTGGTCGGGGACAGTAACTACGAGCAGTACTTC. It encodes CASSLVGDSNYEQYF.

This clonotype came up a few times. Written as DNA, the CDR3 is TGTGCCACCAGTGACCAGGGACTAGCGGGAGGAGAGACCCAGTACTTC. Protein sequence: CATSDQGLAGGETQYF. This chain links TRBV24-1 with TRBJ2-5, with 15 positions matching TRBD2. From germline, CDR1 is KGHDR and CDR2 SFDVKD. V was clipped by 4 bases and J by 4 bases; unmatched bases: 3. This CDR3 comprises 16 residues.

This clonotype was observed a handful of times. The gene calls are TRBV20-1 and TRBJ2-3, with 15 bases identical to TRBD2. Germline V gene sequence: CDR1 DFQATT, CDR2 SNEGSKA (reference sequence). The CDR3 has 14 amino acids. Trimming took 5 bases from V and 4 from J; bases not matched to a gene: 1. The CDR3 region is CSAWTSGRADTQYF. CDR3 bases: TGCAGTGCTTGGACTAGCGGGAGGGCAGATACGCAGTATTTT.

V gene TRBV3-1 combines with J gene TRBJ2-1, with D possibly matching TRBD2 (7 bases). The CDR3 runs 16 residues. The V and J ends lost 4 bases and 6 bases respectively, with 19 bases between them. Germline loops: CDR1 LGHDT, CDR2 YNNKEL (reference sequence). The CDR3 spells CASSPGRGHFGNEQFF. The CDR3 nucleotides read TGTGCCAGCAGCCCAGGGCGGGGGCATTTCGGCAATGAGCAGTTCTTC.

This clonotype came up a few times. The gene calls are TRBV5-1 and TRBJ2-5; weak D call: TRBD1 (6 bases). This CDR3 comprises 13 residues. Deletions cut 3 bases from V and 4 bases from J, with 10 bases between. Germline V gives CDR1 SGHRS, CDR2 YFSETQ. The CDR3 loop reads CASSSRQVETQYF. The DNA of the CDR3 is TGCGCCAGCAGCTCAAGACAGGTAGAGACCCAGTACTTC. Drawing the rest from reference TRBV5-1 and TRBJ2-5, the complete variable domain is KAGVTQTPRYLIKTRGQQVTLSCSPISGHRSVSWYQQTPGQGLQFLFEYFSETQRNKGNFPGRFSGRQFSNSRSEMNVSTLELGDSALYLCASSSRQVETQYFGPGTRLLVL.

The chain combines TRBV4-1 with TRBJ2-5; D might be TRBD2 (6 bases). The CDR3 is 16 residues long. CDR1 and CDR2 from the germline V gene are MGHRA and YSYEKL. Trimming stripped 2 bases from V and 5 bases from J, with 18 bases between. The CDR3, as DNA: TGCGCCAGCAGCCAAATTGGACTATCGTCGTCGGAGACCCAGTACTTC. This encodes CASSQIGLSSSETQYF.

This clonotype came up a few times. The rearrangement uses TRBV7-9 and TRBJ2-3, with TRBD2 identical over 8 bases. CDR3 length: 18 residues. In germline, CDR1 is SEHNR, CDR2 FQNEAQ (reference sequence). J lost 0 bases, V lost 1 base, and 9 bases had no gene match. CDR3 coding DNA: TGTGCCAGCAGCTTAGGGGGACTAGACCATATCAGCACAGATACGCAGTATTTT. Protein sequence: CASSLGGLDHISTDTQYF.

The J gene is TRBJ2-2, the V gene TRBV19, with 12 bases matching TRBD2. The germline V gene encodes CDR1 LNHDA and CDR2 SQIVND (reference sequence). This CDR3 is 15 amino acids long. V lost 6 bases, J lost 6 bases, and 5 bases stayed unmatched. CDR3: CASRGLAGRPGELFF. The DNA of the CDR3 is TGTGCCAGTAGAGGACTAGCGGGAAGGCCCGGGGAGCTGTTTTTT.

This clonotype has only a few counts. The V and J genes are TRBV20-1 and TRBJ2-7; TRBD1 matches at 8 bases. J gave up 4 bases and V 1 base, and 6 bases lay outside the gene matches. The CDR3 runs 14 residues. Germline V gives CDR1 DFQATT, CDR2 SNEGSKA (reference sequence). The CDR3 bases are TGCAGTGCTAGAGGAGACAGGGGCAGATACGAGCAGTACTTC. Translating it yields CSARGDRGRYEQYF.

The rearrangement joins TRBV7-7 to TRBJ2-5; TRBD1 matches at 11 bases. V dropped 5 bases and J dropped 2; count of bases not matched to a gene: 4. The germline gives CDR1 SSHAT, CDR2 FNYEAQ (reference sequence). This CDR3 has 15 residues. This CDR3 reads CASSHRDRGQETQYF. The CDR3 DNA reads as TGTGCCAGCAGCCACCGGGACAGGGGGCAAGAGACCCAGTACTTC.

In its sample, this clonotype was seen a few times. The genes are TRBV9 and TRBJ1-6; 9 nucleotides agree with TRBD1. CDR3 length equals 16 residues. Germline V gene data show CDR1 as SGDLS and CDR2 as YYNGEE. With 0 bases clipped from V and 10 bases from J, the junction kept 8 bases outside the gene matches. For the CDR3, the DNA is TGTGCCAGCAGCGTAGGGTTCGGGACAGGGCTCTCACCCCTCCACTTT. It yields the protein CASSVGFGTGLSPLHF.

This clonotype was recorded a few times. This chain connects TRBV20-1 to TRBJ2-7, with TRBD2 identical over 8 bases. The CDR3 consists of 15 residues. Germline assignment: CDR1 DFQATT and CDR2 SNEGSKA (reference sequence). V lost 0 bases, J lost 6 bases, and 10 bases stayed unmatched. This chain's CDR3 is CSARDPGGGVGEQYF. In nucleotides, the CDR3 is TGCAGTGCTAGAGATCCGGGAGGGGGAGTTGGCGAGCAGTACTTC.

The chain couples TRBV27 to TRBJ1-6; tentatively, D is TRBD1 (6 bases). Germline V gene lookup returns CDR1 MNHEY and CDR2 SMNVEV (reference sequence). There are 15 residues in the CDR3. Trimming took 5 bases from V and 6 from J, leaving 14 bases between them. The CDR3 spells CASSPGTTPNSPLHF. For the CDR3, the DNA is TGTGCCAGCAGTCCAGGGACAACGCCTAATTCACCCCTCCACTTT.

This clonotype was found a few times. The CDR3 sequence: CASSSIGTPSYEQYF. CDR3 DNA: TGCGCCAGCAGCTCAATTGGGACTCCCTCCTACGAGCAGTACTTC. The V gene is TRBV4-1, the J gene TRBJ2-7; D is possibly TRBD2 (6 bases). In germline, CDR1 is MGHRA, CDR2 YSYEKL. Deletions cut 5 bases from V and 0 bases from J, with 14 bases between. This CDR3 spans 15 amino acids.

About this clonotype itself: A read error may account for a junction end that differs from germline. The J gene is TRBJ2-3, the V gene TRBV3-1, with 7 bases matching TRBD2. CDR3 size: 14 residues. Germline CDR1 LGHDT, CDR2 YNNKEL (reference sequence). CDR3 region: CASSTTSLTDKQYF. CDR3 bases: TGTGCCAGCAGCACGACTAGCTTGACAGATAAGCAGTATTTT.

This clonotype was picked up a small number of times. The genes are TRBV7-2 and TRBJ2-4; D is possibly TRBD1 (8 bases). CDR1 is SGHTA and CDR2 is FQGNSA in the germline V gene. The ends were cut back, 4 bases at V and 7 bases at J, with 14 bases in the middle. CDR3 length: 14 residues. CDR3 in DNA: TGTGCCAGCAGCTCTGGACAGGGAGGGAACATTCAGTACTTC. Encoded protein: CASSSGQGGNIQYF.

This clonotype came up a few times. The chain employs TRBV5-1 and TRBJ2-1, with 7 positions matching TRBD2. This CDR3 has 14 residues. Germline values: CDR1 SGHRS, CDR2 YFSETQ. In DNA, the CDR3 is TGCGGCTCCACGACCGGGGGGAGTAACAATGAGCAGTTCTTC. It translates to CGSTTGGSNNEQFF. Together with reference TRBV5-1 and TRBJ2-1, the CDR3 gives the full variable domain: KAGVTQTPRYLIKTRGQQVTLSCSPISGHRSVSWYQQTPGQGLQFLFEYFSETQRNKGNFPGRFSGRQFSNSRSEMNVSTLELGDSALYLCGSTTGGSNNEQFFGPGTRLTVL.

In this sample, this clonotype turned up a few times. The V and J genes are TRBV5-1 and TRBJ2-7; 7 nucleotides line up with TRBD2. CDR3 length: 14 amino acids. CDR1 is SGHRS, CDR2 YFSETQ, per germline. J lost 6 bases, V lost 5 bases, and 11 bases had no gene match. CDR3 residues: CASRVSGTPGEQYF. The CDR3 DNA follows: TGCGCCAGCAGGGTGAGCGGGACCCCAGGCGAGCAGTACTTC.

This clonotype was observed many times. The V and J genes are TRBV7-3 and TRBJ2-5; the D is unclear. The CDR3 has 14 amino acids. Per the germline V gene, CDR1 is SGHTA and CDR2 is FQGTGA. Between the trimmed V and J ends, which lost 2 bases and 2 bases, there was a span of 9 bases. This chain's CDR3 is CASSLVRRQETQYF. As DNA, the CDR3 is TGTGCCAGCAGCTTAGTCAGACGGCAAGAGACCCAGTACTTC.

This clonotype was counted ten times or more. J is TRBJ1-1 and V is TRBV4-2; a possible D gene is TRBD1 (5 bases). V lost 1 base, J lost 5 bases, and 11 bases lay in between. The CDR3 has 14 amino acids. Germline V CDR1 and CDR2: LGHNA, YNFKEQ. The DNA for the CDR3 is TGTGCCAGCAGCCAAGTAAAGGGGCGGACTGAAGCTTTCTTT. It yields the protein CASSQVKGRTEAFF.

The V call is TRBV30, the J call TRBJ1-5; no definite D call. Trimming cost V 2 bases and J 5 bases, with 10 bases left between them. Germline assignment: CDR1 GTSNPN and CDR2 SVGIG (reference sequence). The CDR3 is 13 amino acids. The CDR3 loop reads CAWSFSGDQPQHF. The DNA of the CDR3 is TGTGCCTGGAGTTTCTCCGGGGATCAGCCCCAGCATTTT.

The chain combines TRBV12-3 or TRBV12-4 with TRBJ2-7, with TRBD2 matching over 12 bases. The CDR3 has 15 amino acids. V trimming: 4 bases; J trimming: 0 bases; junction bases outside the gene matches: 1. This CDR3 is CASSSSGRASYEQYF. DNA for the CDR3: TGTGCCAGCAGTTCTAGCGGGAGGGCCTCCTACGAGCAGTACTTC.

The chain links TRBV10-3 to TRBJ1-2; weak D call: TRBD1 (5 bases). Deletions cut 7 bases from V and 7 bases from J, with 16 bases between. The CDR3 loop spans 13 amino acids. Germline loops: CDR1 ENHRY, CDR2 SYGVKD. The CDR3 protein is CAITEQARGGYTF. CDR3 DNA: TGTGCCATCACCGAACAGGCTCGCGGTGGCTACACCTTC.